Below, 11 T cell receptor beta chains from the same sample are listed, as sequenced in a study of identical twins. TCRdb itself ran the 5' RACE reads through MiXCR, one entry per CDR3 protein. The sample has 450,000 to 600,000 distinct CDR3 sequences; about 22% are singletons. The sample was also linked to a second study, of yellow fever vaccine responses in identical twins.

The sequenced material came from CD4+ T cells sorted from blood. The source of these receptors is a woman younger than 35 in good health.

This chain connects TRBV20-1 to TRBJ1-1; D remains ambiguous. The CDR3 has 13 residues. Germline CDR1 reads DFQATT; CDR2 reads SNEGSKA (reference sequence). The V gene lost 0 bases and the J gene lost 5 bases, with 10 bases spanning the gap. The CDR3 region is CSARDPGDTEAFF. CDR3 sequence (DNA): TGCAGTGCTAGAGATCCGGGAGATACTGAAGCTTTCTTT.

The chain recombines TRBV18 with TRBJ2-3; 9 bases fit TRBD2. Losses at the gene ends were 0 bases for V and 0 bases for J; bases not matched to a gene: 1. The CDR3 is 16 amino acids. Looked up from germline, CDR1 is KGHSH and CDR2 is LQKENI. CDR3 residues: CASSPPLAGSTDTQYF. CDR3 bases: TGTGCCAGCTCACCACCTCTAGCGGGGAGCACAGATACGCAGTATTTT.

The chain combines TRBV20-1 with TRBJ2-1; D perhaps matches TRBD1 (7 bases). The CDR3 contains 16 residues. With 3 bases removed from V and 8 bases from J, the gap between germline ends came to 23 bases. CDR1 and CDR2 (germline): DFQATT, SNEGSKA (reference sequence). CDR3 amino acids: CSASRTTGTREDEQFF. The CDR3, as DNA: TGCAGTGCTAGCAGGACGACAGGGACCAGGGAGGATGAGCAGTTCTTC.

The rearrangement links TRBV29-1 to TRBJ2-1; a weak D match, TRBD2 (5 bases). The CDR3 covers 17 residues. Germline V lookup: CDR1 SQVTM, CDR2 ANQGSEA. V was trimmed by 1 base and J by 7 bases, leaving 23 bases between them. DNA for the CDR3: TGCAGCGTTGAAGGGGTCCGAGCCGGACTTAGGAGGAATGAGCAGTTCTTC. Translating it yields CSVEGVRAGLRRNEQFF.

There are a few counts of this clonotype. This rearrangement joins TRBV12-3 or TRBV12-4 to TRBJ2-5; a weak D match, TRBD2 (5 bases). The V end was cut by 4 bases, the J end by 5 bases, with 14 bases between. This CDR3 has 14 residues. Here the CDR3 DNA reads TGTGCCAGCAGTTCCGGACCCTGGAGGGAGACCCAGTACTTC. This translates into CASSSGPWRETQYF.

V and J are TRBV10-3 and TRBJ1-2; 11 nucleotides match TRBD1. V trimming: 4 bases; J trimming: 11 bases; junction bases outside the gene matches: 9. This CDR3 is built from 14 residues. Germline lookup yields CDR1 ENHRY and CDR2 SYGVKD. The CDR3 sequence: CAISGTGGAGGYTF. The CDR3 DNA reads TGTGCCATCAGTGGGACAGGGGGCGCGGGTGGATACACCTTC.

This sequence joins TRBV12-3 or TRBV12-4 and TRBJ2-7; D call uncertain. This CDR3 is 12 amino acids long. Trimming took off 5 bases at V and 12 bases at J, with 17 bases between the two ends. CDR3 amino acids: CASSPGPRDRYF. The DNA of the CDR3 is TGTGCCAGCAGTCCAGGCCCTAGGGATCGGTACTTC.

This clonotype turned up a few times. The chain is built from TRBV4-2 and TRBJ2-5; D is unresolved. V was cut by 0 bases and J by 2 bases, with 10 bases left in between. The CDR3 spans 15 residues. Per germline, CDR1 LGHNA and CDR2 YNFKEQ. CDR3 sequence: CASSQDRAEQETQYF. Written as DNA, the CDR3 is TGTGCCAGCAGCCAAGATCGGGCAGAGCAAGAGACCCAGTACTTC.

This clonotype was observed a few times. The rearrangement links TRBV5-1 to TRBJ2-6, with D tentatively TRBD1 (5 bases). Trimming took off 0 bases at V and 0 bases at J, with 10 bases between the two ends. This CDR3 is 17 amino acids long. In germline, CDR1 is SGHRS, CDR2 YFSETQ. The CDR3 loop reads CASSLVSQGSGANVLTF. In DNA form, the CDR3 reads TGCGCCAGCAGCTTGGTTTCGCAGGGCTCTGGGGCCAACGTCCTGACTTTC.

The chain recombines TRBV5-1 with TRBJ1-1; a possible D gene is TRBD1 (6 bases). V gave up 2 bases and J gave up 0 bases, with 11 bases separating them. The CDR3 sequence is 15 residues long. Looked up from germline, CDR1 is SGHRS and CDR2 is YFSETQ. The CDR3 nucleotides are TGCGCCAGCAGCTTCCAACAGGGTATGAACACTGAAGCTTTCTTT. Amino acids: CASSFQQGMNTEAFF.

The gene calls are TRBV24-1 and TRBJ2-2, with 8 positions matching TRBD1. V was pared by 5 bases and J by 2 bases, with 6 bases of the junction left unmatched. The CDR3 extends over 16 amino acids. Germline loops: CDR1 KGHDR, CDR2 SFDVKD. CDR3 nucleotides: TGTGCCACCAGTGCCGAGGACAGGGTAAACACCGGGGAGCTGTTTTTT. Its translation: CATSAEDRVNTGELFF.